This entry is about one TCR beta chain. Its antigen is as yet unknown. The read finishes 3 residues shy of the CDR3 end, and the germline J gene is used to complete it. HPV was found by MY09/MY11 PCR and dot-blot genotyping. The data were taken from a study of T cells in women clearing cervical HPV infection. Looking at the study overall: Cases were women with histologically confirmed HPV16-related CIN3 or worse, including a couple of invasive cancers.

Study results and caveats: CIN3+ cases had significantly higher TCR repertoire richness than controls, but evenness did not differ.

TCR beta CDR3 amplified by multiplex PCR from approximately 1,100 ng genomic DNA. Measured with immunoSEQ multiplex PCR; TCRdb has only the in-frame clones, and not every one. The listing records 20,000 to 25,000 clones. The germline V and J ends were trimmed by 7 bases and 3 bases, with 16 bases remaining between them. Germline V gene data show CDR1 as SGHTA and CDR2 as FQGNSA. This CDR3 is 15 amino acids long. This chain uses TRBV7-2 with TRBJ2-1; the D is unclear. The source of this sequence is a woman between 18 and 69 years old with a cervical HPV16 infection that either progressed to CIN3+ or cleared (not recorded which). The material sequenced was blood buffy coat. CDR3 DNA, as far as it was read: TGTGCCAGCACCCTCCGAGCGTCCAACTACAATGAG. Translation: CASTLRASNYNE. The CDR3 as a whole reads CASTLRASNYNEQFF.